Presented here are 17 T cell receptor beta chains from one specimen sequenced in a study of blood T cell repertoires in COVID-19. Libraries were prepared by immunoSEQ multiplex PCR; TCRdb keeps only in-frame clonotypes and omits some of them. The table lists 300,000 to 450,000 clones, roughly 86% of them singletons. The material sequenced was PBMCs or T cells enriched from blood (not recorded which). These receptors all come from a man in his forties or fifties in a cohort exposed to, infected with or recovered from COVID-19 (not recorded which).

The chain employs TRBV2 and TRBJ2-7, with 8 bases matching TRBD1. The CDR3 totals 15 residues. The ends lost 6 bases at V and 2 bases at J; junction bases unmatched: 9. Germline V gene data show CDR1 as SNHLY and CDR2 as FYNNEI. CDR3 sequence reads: CASRKTGDPTYEQYF. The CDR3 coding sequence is TGTGCCAGCAGGAAGACAGGGGACCCGACCTACGAGCAGTACTTC.

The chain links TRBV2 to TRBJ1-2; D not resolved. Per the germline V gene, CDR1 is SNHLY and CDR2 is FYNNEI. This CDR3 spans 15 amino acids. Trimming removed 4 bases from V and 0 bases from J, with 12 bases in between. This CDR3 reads CASSVGRSTNYGYTF. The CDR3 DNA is TGTGCCAGCAGTGTAGGCAGGTCGACTAACTATGGCTACACCTTC.

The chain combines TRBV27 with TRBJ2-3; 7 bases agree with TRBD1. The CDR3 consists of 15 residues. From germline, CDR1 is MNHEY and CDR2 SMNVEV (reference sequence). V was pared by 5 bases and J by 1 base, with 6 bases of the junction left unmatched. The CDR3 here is CASSTRDRGTDTQYF. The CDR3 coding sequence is TGTGCCAGCAGTACCCGGGACAGAGGCACAGATACGCAGTATTTT.

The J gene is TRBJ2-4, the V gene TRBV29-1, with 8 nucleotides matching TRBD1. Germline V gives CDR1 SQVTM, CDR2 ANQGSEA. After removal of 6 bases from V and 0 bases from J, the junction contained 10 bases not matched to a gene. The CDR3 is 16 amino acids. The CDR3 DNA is TGCAGCGTCGCAATTCGACAGGGGCTAGCCAAAAACATTCAGTACTTC. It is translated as CSVAIRQGLAKNIQYF.

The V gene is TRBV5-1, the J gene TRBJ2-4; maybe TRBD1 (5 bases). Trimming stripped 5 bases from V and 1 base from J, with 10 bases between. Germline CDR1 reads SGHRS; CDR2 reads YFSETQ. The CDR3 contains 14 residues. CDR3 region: CASSGAGAKNIQYF. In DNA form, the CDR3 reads TGCGCCAGCAGTGGGGCCGGGGCCAAAAACATTCAGTACTTC.

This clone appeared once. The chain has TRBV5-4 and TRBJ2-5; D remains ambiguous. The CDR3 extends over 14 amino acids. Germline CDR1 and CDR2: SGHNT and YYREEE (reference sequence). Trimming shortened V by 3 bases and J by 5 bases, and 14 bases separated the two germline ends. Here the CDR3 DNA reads TGTGCCAGCAGCTCCGGTTTCGGTGTGGAGACCCAGTACTTC. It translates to CASSSGFGVETQYF.

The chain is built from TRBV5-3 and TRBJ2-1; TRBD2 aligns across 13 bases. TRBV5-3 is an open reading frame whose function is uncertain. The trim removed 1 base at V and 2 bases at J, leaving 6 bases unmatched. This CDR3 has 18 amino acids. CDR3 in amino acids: CARSLSGLAGVAYNEQFF. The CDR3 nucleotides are TGTGCCAGAAGCTTGTCTGGACTAGCGGGAGTCGCCTACAATGAGCAGTTCTTC.

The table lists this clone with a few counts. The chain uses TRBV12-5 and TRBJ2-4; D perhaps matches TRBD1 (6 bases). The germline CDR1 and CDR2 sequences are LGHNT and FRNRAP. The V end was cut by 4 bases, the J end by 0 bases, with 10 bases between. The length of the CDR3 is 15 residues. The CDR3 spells CASGSGQQAKNIQYF. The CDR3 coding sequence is TGTGCTAGTGGTTCTGGACAGCAAGCCAAAAACATTCAGTACTTC.

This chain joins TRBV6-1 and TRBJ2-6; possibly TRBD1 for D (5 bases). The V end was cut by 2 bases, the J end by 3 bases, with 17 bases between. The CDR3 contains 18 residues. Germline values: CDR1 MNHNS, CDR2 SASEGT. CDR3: CASSEPQGIQVGANVLTF. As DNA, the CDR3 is TGTGCCAGCAGTGAACCTCAGGGAATACAGGTTGGGGCCAACGTCCTGACTTTC.

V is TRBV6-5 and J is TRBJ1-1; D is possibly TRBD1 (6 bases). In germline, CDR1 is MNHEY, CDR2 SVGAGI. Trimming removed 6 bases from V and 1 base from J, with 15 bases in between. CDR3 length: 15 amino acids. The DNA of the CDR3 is TGTGCCAGCAGATTGCGGACAGACCGGAACACTGAAGCTTTCTTT. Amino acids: CASRLRTDRNTEAFF.

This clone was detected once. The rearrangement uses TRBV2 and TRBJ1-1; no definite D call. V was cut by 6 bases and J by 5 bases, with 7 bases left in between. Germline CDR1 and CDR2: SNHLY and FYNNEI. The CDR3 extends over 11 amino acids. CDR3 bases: TGTGCCAGCAGCCCCGAGACTGAAGCTTTCTTT. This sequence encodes CASSPETEAFF. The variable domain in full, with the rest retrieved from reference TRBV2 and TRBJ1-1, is EPEVTQTPSHQVTQMGQEVILRCVPISNHLYFYWYRQILGQKVEFLVSFYNNEISEKSEIFDDQFSVERPDGSNFTLKIRSTKLEDSAMYFCASSPETEAFFGQGTRLTVV.

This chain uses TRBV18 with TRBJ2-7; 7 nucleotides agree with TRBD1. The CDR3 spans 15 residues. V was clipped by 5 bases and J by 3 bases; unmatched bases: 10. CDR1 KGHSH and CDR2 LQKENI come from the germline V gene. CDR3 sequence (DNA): TGTGCCAGCTCAATCGCCGGGGACAGCTTCTACGAGCAGTACTTC. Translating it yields CASSIAGDSFYEQYF.

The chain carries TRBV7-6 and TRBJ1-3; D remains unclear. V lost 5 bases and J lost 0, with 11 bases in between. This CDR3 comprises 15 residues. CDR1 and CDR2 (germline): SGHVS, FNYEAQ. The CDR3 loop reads CASSLRYSSGNTIYF. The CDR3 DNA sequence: TGTGCCAGCAGCCTTAGGTACAGCTCTGGAAACACCATATATTTT. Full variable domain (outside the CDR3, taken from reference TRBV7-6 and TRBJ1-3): GAGVSQSPRYKVTKRGQDVALRCDPISGHVSLYWYRQALGQGPEFLTYFNYEAQQDKSGLPNDRFSAERPEGSISTLTIQRTEQRDSAMYRCASSLRYSSGNTIYFGEGSWLTVV.

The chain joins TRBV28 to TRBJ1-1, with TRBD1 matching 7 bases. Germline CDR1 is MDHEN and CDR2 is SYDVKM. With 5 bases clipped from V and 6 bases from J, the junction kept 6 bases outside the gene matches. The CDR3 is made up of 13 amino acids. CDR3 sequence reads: CASSLDRAAEAFF. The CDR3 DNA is TGTGCCAGCAGTCTTGACAGGGCTGCTGAAGCTTTCTTT.

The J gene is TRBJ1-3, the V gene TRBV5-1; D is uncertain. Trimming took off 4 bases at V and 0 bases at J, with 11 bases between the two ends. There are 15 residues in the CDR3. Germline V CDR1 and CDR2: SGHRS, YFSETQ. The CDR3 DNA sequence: TGCGCCAGCAGCGGAAAAGGGAGCTCTGGAAACACCATATATTTT. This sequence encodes CASSGKGSSGNTIYF.

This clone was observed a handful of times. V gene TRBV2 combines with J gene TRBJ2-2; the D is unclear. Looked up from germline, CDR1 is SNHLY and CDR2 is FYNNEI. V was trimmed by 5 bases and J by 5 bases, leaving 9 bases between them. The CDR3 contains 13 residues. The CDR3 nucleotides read TGTGCCAGCAGTCAGCGTTGGACCGGGGAGCTGTTTTTT. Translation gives CASSQRWTGELFF. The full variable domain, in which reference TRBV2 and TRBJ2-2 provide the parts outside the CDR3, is EPEVTQTPSHQVTQMGQEVILRCVPISNHLYFYWYRQILGQKVEFLVSFYNNEISEKSEIFDDQFSVERPDGSNFTLKIRSTKLEDSAMYFCASSQRWTGELFFGEGSRLTVL.

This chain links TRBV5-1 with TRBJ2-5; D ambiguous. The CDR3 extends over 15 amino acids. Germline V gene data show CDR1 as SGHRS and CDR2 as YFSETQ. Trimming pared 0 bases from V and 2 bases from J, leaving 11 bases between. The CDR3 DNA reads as TGCGCCAGCAGCTTGGCCGGGTTGAGTCAAGAGACCCAGTACTTC. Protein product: CASSLAGLSQETQYF.